What follows are 16 T cell receptor beta chains derived from one specimen sequenced in a study of cytomegalovirus exposure and HLA in healthy donors. PCR primers comprised 60 Vbeta and 13 Jbeta primers. Assay: immunoSEQ multiplex PCR; the TCRdb copy retains only in-frame clones and omits some. The table includes about 120,000 clones, 65% detected once. The sequencing sample was made of PBMCs. The receptors derive from a woman between 40 and 55 years old in good health and CMV-seropositive.

The J gene is TRBJ1-1, the V gene TRBV29-1; 7 bases line up with TRBD1. Losses at the gene ends were 7 bases for V and 3 bases for J; bases not matched to a gene: 5. CDR3 length: 12 residues. Germline assignment: CDR1 SQVTM and CDR2 ANQGSEA. Here the CDR3 reads CSGGGGHTEAFF. The CDR3 nucleotides are TGCAGCGGAGGGGGCGGACACACTGAAGCTTTCTTT. The full variable domain, with the rest looked up from reference TRBV29-1 and TRBJ1-1, is SAVISQKPSRDICQRGTSLTIQCQVDSQVTMMFWYRQQPGQSLTLIATANQGSEATYESGFVIDKFPISRPNLTFSTLTVSNMSPEDSSIYLCSGGGGHTEAFFGQGTRLTVV.

The V gene is TRBV4-1, the J gene TRBJ2-2; TRBD1 matches at 9 bases. The trim removed 4 bases at V and 6 bases at J, leaving 9 bases unmatched. CDR1 MGHRA and CDR2 YSYEKL come from the germline V gene. The CDR3 contains 16 residues. The CDR3 DNA is TGCGCCAGCAGCCCTAGACAGGGGGATGGATCCGGGGAGCTGTTTTTT. Residues: CASSPRQGDGSGELFF.

The chain links TRBV30 to TRBJ1-4; D is uncertain. Germline loops: CDR1 GTSNPN, CDR2 SVGIG (reference sequence). The germline V and J ends were trimmed by 2 bases and 6 bases, with 13 bases remaining between them. The length of the CDR3 is 14 residues. CDR3 bases: TGTGCCTGGAGTTTTTACAGTGGGCATGAAAAACTGTTTTTT. Translation: CAWSFYSGHEKLFF.

The chain uses TRBV11-1 and TRBJ2-7; 7 nucleotides align to TRBD2. With 4 bases clipped from V and 4 bases from J, the junction kept 13 bases outside the gene matches. Germline CDR1 reads SGHAT; CDR2 reads FQDESV (reference sequence). This CDR3 is built from 16 residues. DNA for the CDR3: TGTGCCAGCAGCTCTTCCCGGGACTACCTAAGTTACGAGCAGTACTTC. It encodes CASSSSRDYLSYEQYF.

J is TRBJ2-1 and V is TRBV7-2, with D possibly matching TRBD2 (6 bases). The CDR3 contains 15 residues. Germline CDR1 reads SGHTA; CDR2 reads FQGNSA. Trimming removed 2 bases from V and 4 bases from J, with 12 bases in between. The CDR3 DNA sequence: TGTGCCAGCAGCTTACAGGAGGGCCTTTACAATGAGCAGTTCTTC. Translation gives CASSLQEGLYNEQFF.

V and J are TRBV25-1 and TRBJ1-2; possible D gene TRBD1, 5 bases. Germline lookup yields CDR1 MGHDK and CDR2 SYGVNS. The V end was cut by 6 bases, the J end by 8 bases, with 13 bases between. The CDR3 length is 12 residues. The CDR3: CASRETGFGYTF. DNA of the CDR3: TGTGCCAGCAGGGAAACAGGATTCGGCTACACCTTC.

The chain couples TRBV4-3 to TRBJ2-3; 10 bases are a match to TRBD2. This CDR3 has 17 residues. The germline V gene encodes CDR1 LGHNA and CDR2 YSLEER. Losses at the gene ends were 0 bases for V and 3 bases for J; bases not matched to a gene: 6. The CDR3 bases are TGCGCCAGCAGCCAAGATCCCCCTAGCGGGAGAACAGATACGCAGTATTTT. This encodes CASSQDPPSGRTDTQYF.

This clone was seen a few times. This chain connects TRBV7-9 to TRBJ2-1; the match to TRBD2 covers 8 bases. The junction had 7 bases not matched to a gene; V was cut back by 1 base and J by 8 bases. This CDR3 contains 15 residues. Germline values: CDR1 SEHNR, CDR2 FQNEAQ (reference sequence). CDR3 protein: CASSLVPAGDHEQFF. The CDR3 nucleotides are TGTGCCAGCAGCTTAGTTCCAGCGGGAGACCATGAGCAGTTCTTC.

The chain recombines TRBV10-3 with TRBJ2-7; perhaps TRBD2 as D (6 bases). Trimming stripped 3 bases from V and 4 bases from J, with 19 bases between. CDR3 length equals 16 residues. The germline CDR1 and CDR2 sequences are ENHRY and SYGVKD. CDR3: CAISESAGLGDYEQYF. The CDR3, as DNA: TGTGCCATCAGTGAATCGGCGGGACTTGGGGATTACGAGCAGTACTTC.

The CDR3 here is CAWEEGGGLNEQFF. The CDR3 DNA sequence: TGTGCCTGGGAGGAGGGGGGGGGACTCAATGAGCAGTTCTTC. This chain uses TRBV30 with TRBJ2-1, with D possibly TRBD2 on 7 matching bases. Germline-derived CDR1 and CDR2 are GTSNPN and SVGIG (reference sequence). Trimming took off 5 bases at V and 6 bases at J, with 17 bases between the two ends. This CDR3 is 14 amino acids long.

The rearrangement joins TRBV4-2 to TRBJ2-7; a possible D gene is TRBD2 (7 bases). This CDR3 has 19 amino acids. V was cut by 3 bases and J by 4 bases, with 28 bases left in between. Germline-derived CDR1 and CDR2 are LGHNA and YNFKEQ. The CDR3 DNA sequence: TGTGCCAGCAGCCAGGTCGAGGGGGTCGTGGGCGGGAGTCTATACGAGCAGTACTTC. This codes for CASSQVEGVVGGSLYEQYF.

The chain employs TRBV6-1 and TRBJ2-1, with 7 bases identical to TRBD2. V gave up 6 bases and J gave up 1 base; unmatched junction bases: 6. The CDR3 loop spans 15 amino acids. Germline V gives CDR1 MNHNS, CDR2 SASEGT. The CDR3, as DNA: TGTGCCAGCAGCGTGACTAGCCCATCCTACAATGAGCAGTTCTTC. It codes for CASSVTSPSYNEQFF.

The chain is built from TRBV6-5 and TRBJ1-1, with TRBD1 identical over 9 bases. Trimming removed 6 bases from V and 5 bases from J; junction bases left unmatched: 7. CDR3 size: 14 residues. Germline lookup yields CDR1 MNHEY and CDR2 SVGAGI. The CDR3 nucleotides read TGTGCCAGCAGGCTACAGGGGGCCCTGACTGAAGCTTTCTTT. Translation: CASRLQGALTEAFF.

This clone turned up a few times. The CDR3 protein is CASSLGLAGYNEQFF. The CDR3 DNA is TGTGCCAGCAGCTTGGGTCTAGCGGGGTACAATGAGCAGTTCTTC. The V gene is TRBV5-4, the J gene TRBJ2-1; 9 nucleotides match TRBD2. Germline CDR1 is SGHNT and CDR2 is YYREEE (reference sequence). The junction had 2 bases not matched to a gene; V was cut back by 0 bases and J by 4 bases. CDR3 length equals 15 residues.

This chain links TRBV7-6 with TRBJ2-1; the D gene is possibly TRBD2 (6 bases). Per germline, CDR1 SGHVS and CDR2 FNYEAQ. V was shortened by 0 bases and J by 3 bases, with 6 bases between the two germline ends. The CDR3 sequence is 14 residues long. The CDR3 region has the DNA TGTGCCAGCAGCTTAGCGGGAGGCTACAATGAGCAGTTCTTC. This sequence encodes CASSLAGGYNEQFF.

The gene calls are TRBV29-1 and TRBJ1-4, with TRBD1 matching over 7 bases. This CDR3 has 12 residues. The junction had 6 bases not matched to a gene; V was cut back by 6 bases and J by 8 bases. Germline CDR1 reads SQVTM; CDR2 reads ANQGSEA. The CDR3 nucleotides are TGCAGCGTAAGGCAGGGGGAGGAAAAACTGTTTTTT. Amino acid sequence: CSVRQGEEKLFF. Supplemented by reference TRBV29-1 and TRBJ1-4, the full variable domain reads SAVISQKPSRDICQRGTSLTIQCQVDSQVTMMFWYRQQPGQSLTLIATANQGSEATYESGFVIDKFPISRPNLTFSTLTVSNMSPEDSSIYLCSVRQGEEKLFFGSGTQLSVL.